This T cell receptor beta chain was profiled in a study of OX40 agonist ivuxolimab in advanced cancers. Regarding the study as a whole: In CD8+ T cells, expanded clones were on average more numerous than in CD4+.

Sequencing was performed with immunoSEQ multiplex PCR; in TCRdb, only in-frame clones are kept and a portion is missing. This repertoire shows 45,000 to 75,000 clones, roughly four fifths found once; its top ten account for around 1.6%. Regarding this clone: Its target is not known.

The origin of this receptor is an adult with an advanced solid tumor such as melanoma, head and neck, liver or kidney cancer. The sequences come from CD4+ or CD8+ T cells sorted from blood, collected in a trial of the OX40 agonist ivuxolimab.

This CDR3 reads CASSSGHVARELFF. CDR3 DNA sequence: TGTGCCAGCAGCTCGGGACACGTCGCCCGGGAGCTGTTTTTT. The chain uses TRBV7-9 and TRBJ2-2; D possibly corresponds to TRBD1 (6 bases). The CDR3 runs to 14 residues. Per germline, CDR1 SEHNR and CDR2 FQNEAQ (reference sequence). The V end was cut by 4 bases, the J end by 9 bases, with 15 bases between.